The 26 T cell receptor beta chains below come from one sample, sequenced in a study of radiotherapy plus CTLA-4 blockade in lung cancer. Assay: immunoSEQ multiplex PCR; the TCRdb copy retains only in-frame clones and omits some. The data show 75,000 or so clones, roughly 80% seen once. The sample consisted of peripheral blood, taken from a patient treated with radiotherapy plus ipilimumab. The receptor source for this set is a human donor with non-small cell lung cancer who had a complete response to radiotherapy plus ipilimumab.

This clone was picked up one time. This chain uses TRBV5-1 with TRBJ1-4; no clear D gene. V lost 0 bases, J lost 4 bases, and 10 bases lay in between. The CDR3 has 15 amino acids. Germline CDR1 and CDR2: SGHRS and YFSETQ. The CDR3 loop reads CASSLEPTFNEKLFF. As DNA, the CDR3 is TGCGCCAGCAGCTTGGAACCGACATTTAATGAAAAACTGTTTTTT.

The gene calls are TRBV10-1 and TRBJ2-1; D uncertain. V dropped 5 bases and J dropped 7 bases, with 9 bases sitting between them. CDR1 and CDR2 from the germline V gene are WNHNN and SYGVQD (reference sequence). There are 12 residues in the CDR3. In DNA form, the CDR3 reads TGCGCCAGCAGTCCGGACCCTAATGAGCAGTTCTTC. Translated, it gives CASSPDPNEQFF.

The chain is built from TRBV11-2 and TRBJ2-3; no reliable D call. V lost 2 bases, J lost 0 bases, and 9 bases lay in between. CDR3 length: 15 amino acids. CDR1 and CDR2 (germline): SGHAT, FQNNGV. The CDR3 loop reads CASSLPPISTDTQYF. CDR3 nucleotide sequence: TGTGCCAGCAGCTTACCTCCTATTAGCACAGATACGCAGTATTTT.

The gene calls are TRBV30 and TRBJ2-5, with D perhaps TRBD1 (6 bases). The CDR3 is 13 residues long. Germline values: CDR1 GTSNPN, CDR2 SVGIG (reference sequence). V gave up 5 bases and J gave up 4 bases, with 14 bases separating them. The CDR3 DNA reads as TGTGCCTGGGGACAGATGGGGGTAGAGACCCAGTACTTC. The encoded protein is CAWGQMGVETQYF.

The rearrangement joins TRBV7-8 to TRBJ2-4; TRBD2 might be the D (6 bases). Germline CDR1 SGHVS, CDR2 FQNEAQ. There are 19 residues in the CDR3. V dropped 4 bases and J dropped 0 bases, with 22 bases sitting between them. The CDR3 DNA sequence: TGTGCCAGCAGCTCGATACGCCCCGGGAGAAGTCTAGCCAAAAACATTCAGTACTTC. Protein sequence: CASSSIRPGRSLAKNIQYF. The entire variable domain, with the rest obtained from reference TRBV7-8 and TRBJ2-4, is as follows: GAGVSQSPRYKVAKRGQDVALRCDPISGHVSLFWYQQALGQGPEFLTYFQNEAQLDKSGLPSDRFFAERPEGSVSTLKIQRTQQEDSAVYLCASSSIRPGRSLAKNIQYFGAGTRLSVL.

This sequence joins TRBV2 and TRBJ2-7; TRBD2 is a possible D gene (5 bases). The CDR3 is made up of 13 amino acids. Trimming stripped 5 bases from V and 7 bases from J, with 15 bases between. Germline loops: CDR1 SNHLY, CDR2 FYNNEI. CDR3 sequence: CASSPSRPGEQYV. CDR3 sequence (DNA): TGTGCCAGCAGTCCTTCTCGCCCGGGGGAGCAGTACGTC.

In this sample, this clone turned up once. This chain joins TRBV13 and TRBJ1-2; the D is unclear. There are 13 residues in the CDR3. Trimming shortened V by 5 bases and J by 5 bases, and 12 bases separated the two germline ends. Germline CDR1 is PRHDT and CDR2 is FYEKMQ (reference sequence). The chain's CDR3 is CASSARVGYGYTF. The CDR3 bases are TGTGCCAGCAGCGCGAGAGTGGGGTATGGCTACACCTTC.

The gene calls are TRBV27 and TRBJ1-1; the match to TRBD1 covers 7 bases. Germline CDR1 reads MNHEY; CDR2 reads SMNVEV (reference sequence). This CDR3 is built from 18 residues. Trimming at V came to 4 bases and at J to 2 bases, leaving 16 bases not matched to a gene. CDR3 sequence (DNA): TGTGCCAGCAGTTCGTACGAATTTATTACAGGGGTAAACACTGAAGCTTTCTTT. Residues: CASSSYEFITGVNTEAFF.

The J gene is TRBJ1-1, the V gene TRBV2; D remains unclear. There are 14 residues in the CDR3. Trimming took off 5 bases at V and 11 bases at J, with 21 bases between the two ends. Germline assignment: CDR1 SNHLY and CDR2 FYNNEI. The CDR3 region is CASSPRVTSDGAFF. The CDR3 DNA sequence: TGTGCCAGCAGTCCAAGGGTTACTTCCGACGGGGCTTTCTTT.

Only a few counts were recorded for this clone. This chain links TRBV5-4 with TRBJ1-2, with unresolved D. CDR1 is SGHNT and CDR2 is YYREEE in the germline V gene (reference sequence). CDR3 size: 14 residues. V shed 1 base and J shed 7 bases, with 14 bases lying between them. The CDR3 protein is CASSLLELKSGYTF. In nucleotides, the CDR3 is TGTGCCAGCAGCTTGCTGGAACTCAAATCTGGCTACACCTTC.

This chain uses TRBV19 with TRBJ1-6; maybe TRBD1 (5 bases). CDR1 LNHDA and CDR2 SQIVND come from the germline V gene (reference sequence). Deletions cut 3 bases from V and 4 bases from J, with 16 bases between. CDR3 size: 17 residues. DNA of the CDR3: TGTGCCAGTAGTATTGCCTTTGAAGGGGATTATAATTCACCCCTCCACTTT. Residues: CASSIAFEGDYNSPLHF.

In DNA form, the CDR3 reads TGTGCCAGCAGCTCCGACAGTAGCACAGATACGCAGTATTTT. Protein sequence: CASSSDSSTDTQYF. The rearrangement uses TRBV7-2 and TRBJ2-3, with TRBD1 as a possible D gene (5 bases). V lost 4 bases and J 0 bases, leaving 8 bases between the germline ends. The V gene's germline CDR1 is SGHTA and CDR2 FQGNSA. The CDR3 contains 14 residues.

V is TRBV7-2 and J is TRBJ2-1; 7 bases align to TRBD2. V gave up 5 bases and J gave up 7 bases; unmatched junction bases: 11. The CDR3 is made up of 15 amino acids. Germline lookup yields CDR1 SGHTA and CDR2 FQGNSA. CDR3 in amino acids: CASSQLARSSNEQFF. The CDR3 nucleotides are TGTGCCAGCAGCCAACTAGCGCGCAGCAGTAATGAGCAGTTCTTC.

This clone was seen just once. V is TRBV30 and J is TRBJ2-7; the D is unclear. Germline V gene lookup returns CDR1 GTSNPN and CDR2 SVGIG (reference sequence). V dropped 0 bases and J dropped 1 base, with 16 bases sitting between them. The CDR3 runs 16 residues. CDR3 nucleotide sequence: TGTGCCTGGAGTGTGGCCAGCTCTCGTTTTTCCTACGAGCAGTACGTC. Its protein is CAWSVASSRFSYEQYV.

V and J are TRBV5-4 and TRBJ2-3; D is perhaps TRBD2 (5 bases). V was trimmed by 2 bases and J by 2 bases, leaving 12 bases between them. CDR1 is SGHNT and CDR2 is YYREEE in the germline V gene (reference sequence). The CDR3 is made up of 15 amino acids. CDR3 nucleotides: TGTGCCAGCAGCTTTAGAGGGAGAAACACAGATACGCAGTATTTT. This translates into CASSFRGRNTDTQYF.

This clone was found a few times. The chain links TRBV9 to TRBJ1-1; D gene unclear. The ends were cut back, 0 bases at V and 1 base at J, with 4 bases in the middle. Germline CDR1 reads SGDLS; CDR2 reads YYNGEE. CDR3 length: 13 residues. The CDR3 reads CASSVAWNTEAFF. The CDR3 nucleotides are TGTGCCAGCAGCGTAGCCTGGAACACTGAAGCTTTCTTT.

The J gene is TRBJ2-2, the V gene TRBV5-1; D might be TRBD1 (5 bases). CDR3 length: 16 residues. V was trimmed by 0 bases and J by 2 bases, leaving 11 bases between them. Germline CDR1 SGHRS, CDR2 YFSETQ. This CDR3 reads CASSLEGLKNTGELFF. In DNA form, the CDR3 reads TGCGCCAGCAGCTTGGAGGGGCTTAAAAACACCGGGGAGCTGTTTTTT.

This rearrangement joins TRBV6-1 to TRBJ2-5; 9 bases match TRBD2. The CDR3 runs to 14 residues. CDR1 MNHNS and CDR2 SASEGT come from the germline V gene. V lost 5 bases and J lost 5; bases outside the gene matches: 6. The CDR3 nucleotides are TGTGCCAGCAGTTTCGTAGCGGGGGTTGAGACCCAGTACTTC. This encodes CASSFVAGVETQYF.

This chain links TRBV2 with TRBJ2-5, with 7 positions matching TRBD1. This CDR3 is built from 13 residues. The J segment lost 5 bases and the V segment lost 6 bases, leaving 6 bases of the junction unmatched. Germline CDR1 reads SNHLY; CDR2 reads FYNNEI. The CDR3 sequence: CASSEGAKETQYF. The CDR3 nucleotides are TGTGCCAGCAGCGAGGGGGCCAAGGAGACCCAGTACTTC.

The chain joins TRBV7-9 to TRBJ1-1, with D hard to call. This CDR3 has 15 amino acids. V lost 3 bases and J lost 0, with 11 bases in between. Per germline, CDR1 SEHNR and CDR2 FQNEAQ (reference sequence). CDR3 bases: TGTGCCAGCAGCTTGCCCCTCGCTATGAACACTGAAGCTTTCTTT. Protein product: CASSLPLAMNTEAFF.

This clone is judged medium-sized. This chain uses TRBV9 with TRBJ1-1; weak D call: TRBD1 (6 bases). The CDR3 sequence is 13 residues long. Trimming pared 3 bases from V and 8 bases from J, leaving 14 bases between. From germline, CDR1 is SGDLS and CDR2 YYNGEE. The CDR3 DNA is TGTGCCAGCAGCGAATCGGGGGCCTCCGAAGCTTTCTTT. Amino acids: CASSESGASEAFF. Using reference TRBV9 and TRBJ1-1 for the parts outside the CDR3, the full variable domain is DSGVTQTPKHLITATGQRVTLRCSPRSGDLSVYWYQQSLDQGLQFLIQYYNGEERAKGNILERFSAQQFPDLHSELNLSSLELGDSALYFCASSESGASEAFFGQGTRLTVV.

In its sample, this clone was seen once. The chain recombines TRBV7-2 with TRBJ1-5; D unresolved. The ends were cut back, 1 base at V and 5 bases at J, with 6 bases in the middle. The germline V gene has CDR1 SGHTA and CDR2 FQGNSA. CDR3 length: 13 amino acids. CDR3: CASSLGIHQPQHF. Written as DNA, the CDR3 is TGTGCCAGCAGCTTAGGGATTCATCAGCCCCAGCATTTT.

The chain employs TRBV18 and TRBJ1-5; weak D call: TRBD1 (5 bases). Germline V gene lookup returns CDR1 KGHSH and CDR2 LQKENI. Trimming took 3 bases from V and 0 from J, leaving 12 bases between them. The CDR3 loop spans 16 amino acids. CDR3 in amino acids: CASSPLHGGSNQPQHF. CDR3 nucleotide sequence: TGTGCCAGCTCACCTTTACACGGGGGTAGCAATCAGCCCCAGCATTTT.

This chain joins TRBV25-1 and TRBJ1-1; the D is unclear. CDR3 length equals 14 residues. V lost 3 bases, J lost 0 bases, and 8 bases lay in between. Germline V gene lookup returns CDR1 MGHDK and CDR2 SYGVNS. The CDR3 is CASSDDGLNTEAFF. In DNA form, the CDR3 reads TGTGCCAGCAGTGACGATGGGTTGAACACTGAAGCTTTCTTT.

The chain carries TRBV30 and TRBJ2-2; either TRBD1 or TRBD2 may supply D (5 bases each). This CDR3 comprises 16 residues. Trimming stripped 0 bases from V and 1 base from J, with 12 bases between. From germline, CDR1 is GTSNPN and CDR2 SVGIG (reference sequence). CDR3 in DNA: TGTGCCTGGAGTGTACCGGGACGGAAGAACACCGGGGAGCTGTTTTTT. Its translation: CAWSVPGRKNTGELFF.

CDR3: CASSSGFGQPQHF. The CDR3 region has the DNA TGTGCCAGCAGCTCGGGCTTCGGGCAGCCCCAGCATTTT. This chain links TRBV7-2 with TRBJ1-5, with D uncertain. Germline V gene sequence: CDR1 SGHTA, CDR2 FQGNSA. The length of the CDR3 is 13 residues. V lost 4 bases, J lost 7 bases, and 11 bases lay in between.